The present entry profiles one TCR beta chain with its context. V lost 4 bases and J 4 bases, leaving 7 bases between the germline ends. The germline CDR1 and CDR2 sequences are LNHDA and SQIVND (reference sequence). The CDR3 extends over 13 amino acids. The sample belongs to a study of T cells in Graves' hyperthyroidism and ophthalmopathy. Authors of the study amplified TCR beta CDR3 regions from RNA transcripts. The HTBI primer set was used in a first-round RT-PCR of the TCR CDR3. TCRdb ran MiXCR on the multiplex PCR reads and lists one entry per CDR3 protein. The table records about 560,000 distinct CDR3 sequences, over 15% of them present only once.

Sequenced: blood. This sequence was found in a young woman with Graves' hyperthyroidism. This chain connects TRBV19 to TRBJ2-2; D gene uncertain. CDR3 nucleotide sequence: TGTGCCAGTAGTAACGACCGCACCGGGGAGCTGTTTTTT. Its translation is CASSNDRTGELFF.